This T cell receptor beta chain was documented in a study of lymphopenia after photon versus proton radiotherapy. Germline assignment: CDR1 MNHEY and CDR2 SVGAGI. V lost 3 bases and J lost 5; bases outside the gene matches: 2. This CDR3 comprises 14 residues. Study-wide points: Post-nadir TCR diversity decline inversely tracked overall survival among those who died.

Profiling relied on immunoSEQ multiplex PCR, and the TCRdb table lists in-frame clones only, not all of them. The sample shows about 25,000 clones, roughly 87% of them seen only once. The count of this clone is one. Its antigen is unknown. Sequences were derived from peripheral blood, sampled from a patient treated with photon-based radiotherapy. The chain has TRBV6-5 and TRBJ2-2; the match to TRBD2 covers 8 bases. The clonotype comes from a man between 45 and 60 years old with gastric cancer. The CDR3 protein is CASSYGGGTGELFF. CDR3 nucleotide sequence: TGTGCCAGCAGTTATGGCGGGGGGACCGGGGAGCTGTTTTTT.